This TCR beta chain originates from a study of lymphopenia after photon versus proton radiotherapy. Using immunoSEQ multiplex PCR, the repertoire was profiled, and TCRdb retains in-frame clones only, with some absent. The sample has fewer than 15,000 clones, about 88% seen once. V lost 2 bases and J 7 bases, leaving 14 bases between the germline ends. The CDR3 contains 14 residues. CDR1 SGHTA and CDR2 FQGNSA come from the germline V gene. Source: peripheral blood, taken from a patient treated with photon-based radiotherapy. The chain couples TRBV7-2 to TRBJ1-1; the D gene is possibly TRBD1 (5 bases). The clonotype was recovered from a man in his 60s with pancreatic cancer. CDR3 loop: CASSLFRGSLEAFF. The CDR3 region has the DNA TGTGCCAGCAGCTTATTTCGGGGGTCCCTTGAAGCTTTCTTT.